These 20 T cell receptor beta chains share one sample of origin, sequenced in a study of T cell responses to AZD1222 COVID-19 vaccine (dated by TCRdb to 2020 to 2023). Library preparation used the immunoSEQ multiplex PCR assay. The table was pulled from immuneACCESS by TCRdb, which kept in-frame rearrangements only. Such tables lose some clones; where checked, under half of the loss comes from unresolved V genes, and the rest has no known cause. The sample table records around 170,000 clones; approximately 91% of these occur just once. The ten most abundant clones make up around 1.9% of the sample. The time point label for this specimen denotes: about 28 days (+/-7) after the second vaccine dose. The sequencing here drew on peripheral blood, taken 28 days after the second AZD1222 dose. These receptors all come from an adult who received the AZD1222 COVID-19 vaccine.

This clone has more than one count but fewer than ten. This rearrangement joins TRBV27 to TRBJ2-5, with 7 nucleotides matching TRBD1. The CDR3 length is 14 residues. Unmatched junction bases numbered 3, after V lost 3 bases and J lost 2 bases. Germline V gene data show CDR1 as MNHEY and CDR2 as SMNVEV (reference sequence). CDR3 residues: CASSFWGQQETQYF. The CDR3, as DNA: TGTGCCAGCAGTTTTTGGGGACAGCAAGAGACCCAGTACTTC.

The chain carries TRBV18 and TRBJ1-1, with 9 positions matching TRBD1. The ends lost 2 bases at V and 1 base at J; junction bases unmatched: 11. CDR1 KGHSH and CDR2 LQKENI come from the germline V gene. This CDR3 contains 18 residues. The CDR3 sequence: CASSPTGGHGVRNTEAFF. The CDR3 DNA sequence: TGTGCCAGCTCACCAACAGGGGGCCATGGAGTCAGGAACACTGAAGCTTTCTTT.

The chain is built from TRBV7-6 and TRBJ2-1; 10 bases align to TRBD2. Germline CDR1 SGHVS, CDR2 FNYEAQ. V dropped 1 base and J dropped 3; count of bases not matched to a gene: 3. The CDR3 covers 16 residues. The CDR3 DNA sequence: TGTGCCAGCAGCTTAGTCGCTAGCGGGGGCTACAATGAGCAGTTCTTC. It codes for CASSLVASGGYNEQFF.

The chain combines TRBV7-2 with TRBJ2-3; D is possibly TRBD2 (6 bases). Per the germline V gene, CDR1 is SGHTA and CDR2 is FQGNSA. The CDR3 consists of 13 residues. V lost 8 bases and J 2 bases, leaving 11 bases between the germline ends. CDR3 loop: CASREPNTDTQYF. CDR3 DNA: TGTGCCAGCCGGGAGCCGAACACAGATACGCAGTATTTT.

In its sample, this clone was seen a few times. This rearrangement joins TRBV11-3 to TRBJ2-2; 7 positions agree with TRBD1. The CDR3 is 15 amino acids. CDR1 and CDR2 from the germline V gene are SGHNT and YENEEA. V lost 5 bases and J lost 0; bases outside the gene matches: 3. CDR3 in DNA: TGTGCCAGCAGCACGGGACAGTCGAACACCGGGGAGCTGTTTTTT. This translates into CASSTGQSNTGELFF.

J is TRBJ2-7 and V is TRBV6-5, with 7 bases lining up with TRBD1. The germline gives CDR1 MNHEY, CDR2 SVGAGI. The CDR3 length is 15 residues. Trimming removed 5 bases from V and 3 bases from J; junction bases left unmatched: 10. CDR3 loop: CASSRTGDGYYEQYF. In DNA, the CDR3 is TGTGCCAGCAGTCGAACAGGGGATGGGTACTACGAGCAGTACTTC.

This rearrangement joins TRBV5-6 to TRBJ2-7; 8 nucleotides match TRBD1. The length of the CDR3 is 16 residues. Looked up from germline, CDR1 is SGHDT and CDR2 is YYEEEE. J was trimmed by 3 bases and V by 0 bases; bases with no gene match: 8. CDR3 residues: CASSLAPDRAYYEQYF. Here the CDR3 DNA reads TGTGCCAGCAGCTTGGCCCCGGACAGGGCCTACTACGAGCAGTACTTC.

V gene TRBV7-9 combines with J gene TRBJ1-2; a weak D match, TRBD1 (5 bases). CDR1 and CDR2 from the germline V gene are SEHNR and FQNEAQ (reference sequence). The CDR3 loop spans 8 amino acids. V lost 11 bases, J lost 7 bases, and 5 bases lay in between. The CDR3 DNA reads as TGTGCCGGGGGTGGCTACACCTTC. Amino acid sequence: CAGGGYTF.

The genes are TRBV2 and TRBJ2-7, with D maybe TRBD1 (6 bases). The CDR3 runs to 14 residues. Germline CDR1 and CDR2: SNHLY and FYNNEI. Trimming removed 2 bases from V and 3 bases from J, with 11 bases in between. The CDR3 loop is CASSEPGQRYEQYF. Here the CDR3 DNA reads TGTGCCAGCAGTGAACCAGGACAGCGCTACGAGCAGTACTTC.

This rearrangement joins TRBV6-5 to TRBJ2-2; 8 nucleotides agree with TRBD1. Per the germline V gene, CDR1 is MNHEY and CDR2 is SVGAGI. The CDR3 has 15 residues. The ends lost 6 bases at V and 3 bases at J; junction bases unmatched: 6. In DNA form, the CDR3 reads TGTGCCAGCAGGGCAGGGGGCCCCGACACCGGGGAGCTGTTTTTT. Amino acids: CASRAGGPDTGELFF.

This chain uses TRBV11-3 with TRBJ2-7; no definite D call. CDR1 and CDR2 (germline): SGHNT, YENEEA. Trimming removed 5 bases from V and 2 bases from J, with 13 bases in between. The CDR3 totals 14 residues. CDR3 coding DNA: TGTGCCAGCAGCCCAATTACGGCAACCTACGAGCAGTACTTC. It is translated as CASSPITATYEQYF.

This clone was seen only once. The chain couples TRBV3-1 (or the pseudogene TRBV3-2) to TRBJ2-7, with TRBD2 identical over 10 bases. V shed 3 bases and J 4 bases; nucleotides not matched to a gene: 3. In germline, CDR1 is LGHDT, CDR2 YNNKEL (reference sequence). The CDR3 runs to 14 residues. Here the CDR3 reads CASSQSGGAYEQYF. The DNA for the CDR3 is TGTGCCAGCAGCCAGAGCGGGGGGGCTTACGAGCAGTACTTC.

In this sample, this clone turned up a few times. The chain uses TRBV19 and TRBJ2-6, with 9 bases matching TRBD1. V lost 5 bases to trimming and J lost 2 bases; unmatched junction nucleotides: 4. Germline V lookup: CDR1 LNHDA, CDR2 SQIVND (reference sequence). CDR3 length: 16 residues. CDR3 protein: CASSARTGAGANVLTF. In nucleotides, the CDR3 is TGTGCCAGTAGTGCTCGGACAGGGGCTGGGGCCAACGTCCTGACTTTC.

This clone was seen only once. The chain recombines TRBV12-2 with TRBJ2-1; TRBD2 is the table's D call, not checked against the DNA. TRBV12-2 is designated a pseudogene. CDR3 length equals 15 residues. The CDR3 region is CASRLGGSSYNEQFF. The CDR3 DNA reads TGTGCAAGTCGCCTGGGGGGATCCAGTTACAATGAGCAGTTCTTC.

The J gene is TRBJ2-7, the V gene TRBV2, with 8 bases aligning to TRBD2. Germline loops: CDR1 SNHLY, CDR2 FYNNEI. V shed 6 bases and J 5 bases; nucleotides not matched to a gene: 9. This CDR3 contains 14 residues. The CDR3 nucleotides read TGTGCCAGCAGGAATGGACTAGCAATCCACGAGCAGTACTTC. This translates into CASRNGLAIHEQYF.

As DNA, the CDR3 is TGTGCCAGCAGCTTCCATTCGGGACAGGGCTACGAGCAGTACTTC. Protein: CASSFHSGQGYEQYF. This chain links TRBV7-2 with TRBJ2-7; 9 positions match TRBD1. The CDR3 has 15 amino acids. With V trimmed by 3 bases and J by 3 bases, 6 bases remained unmatched. The germline V gene has CDR1 SGHTA and CDR2 FQGNSA. The entire variable domain, with the rest obtained from reference TRBV7-2 and TRBJ2-7, is as follows: GAGVSQSPSNKVTEKGKDVELRCDPISGHTALYWYRQSLGQGLEFLIYFQGNSAPDKSGLPSDRFSAERTGGSVSTLTIQRTQQEDSAVYLCASSFHSGQGYEQYFGPGTRLTVT.

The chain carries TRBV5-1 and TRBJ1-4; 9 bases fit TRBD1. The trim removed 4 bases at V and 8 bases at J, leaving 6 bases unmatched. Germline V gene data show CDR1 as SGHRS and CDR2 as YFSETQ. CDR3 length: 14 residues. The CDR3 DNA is TGCGCCAGCAGCCGGGACAGGGTGGGCGAAAAACTGTTTTTT. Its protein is CASSRDRVGEKLFF.

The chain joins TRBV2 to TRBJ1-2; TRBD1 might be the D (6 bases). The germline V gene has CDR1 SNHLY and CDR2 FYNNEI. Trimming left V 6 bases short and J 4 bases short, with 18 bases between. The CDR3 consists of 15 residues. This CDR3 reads CASSPGEGVIYGYTF. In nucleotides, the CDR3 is TGTGCCAGCAGCCCGGGGGAGGGGGTAATCTATGGCTACACCTTC.

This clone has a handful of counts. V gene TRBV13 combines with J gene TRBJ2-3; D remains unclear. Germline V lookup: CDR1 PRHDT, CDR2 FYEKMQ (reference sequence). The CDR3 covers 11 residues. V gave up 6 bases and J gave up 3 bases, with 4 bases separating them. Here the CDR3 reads CASSVTDTQYF. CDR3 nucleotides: TGTGCCAGCAGTGTTACAGATACGCAGTATTTT.

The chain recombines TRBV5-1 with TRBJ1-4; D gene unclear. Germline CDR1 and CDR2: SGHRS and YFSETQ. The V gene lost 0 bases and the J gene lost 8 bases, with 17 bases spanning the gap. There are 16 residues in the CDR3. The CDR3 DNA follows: TGCGCCAGCAGCTTGGGGCTGGATACCATCGGGGAAAAACTGTTTTTT. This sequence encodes CASSLGLDTIGEKLFF.